This T cell receptor beta chain was recorded in a study of Graves' ophthalmopathy and Graves' hyperthyroidism. Findings of the study overall: Appearing in blood as well were most expanded thyroid clonotypes above 0.001 frequency.

Regarding this clonotype: Its antigen is unknown.

From germline, CDR1 is SGHDN and CDR2 FVKESK. V lost 1 base and J lost 3, with 13 bases in between. The CDR3 extends over 15 amino acids. RNA transcripts were the template, and TCR beta CDR3 regions were amplified from them. First-round RT-PCR relied on HTBI primers, and a second-round multiplex PCR came next. From the multiplex PCR reads, TCRdb called clonotypes with MiXCR, one entry per CDR3 protein. This sample has roughly 1.1 million distinct CDR3 sequences, with roughly two fifths found just once. The source of this sequence is an adult man with Graves' hyperthyroidism. The chain is built from TRBV14 and TRBJ2-7; no definite D call. Source material: peripheral blood or thyroid tissue (not recorded which). CDR3: CASSQVFAYLYEQYF. DNA for the CDR3: TGTGCCAGCAGCCAAGTCTTCGCCTATCTCTACGAGCAGTACTTC.